The 9 T cell receptor beta chains given below trace back to one sample, sequenced in a study of cytomegalovirus exposure and HLA in healthy donors. In the PCR, 60 Vbeta and 13 Jbeta primers were used. Sequencing was performed with immunoSEQ multiplex PCR; in TCRdb, only in-frame clones are kept and a portion is missing. The sample has roughly 160,000 clones; around 78% are singletons. Sequenced sample: PBMCs. The receptors shown here come from a woman between 50 and 59 years old in good health and CMV-seropositive.

V usage is TRBV5-1 and J usage is TRBJ1-2; no firm D call. V lost 2 bases to trimming and J lost 3 bases, with 8 bases between them. CDR1 and CDR2 (germline): SGHRS, YFSETQ. This CDR3 is 13 amino acids long. DNA of the CDR3: TGCGCCAGCAGCTTAGCGACCGACTATGGCTACACCTTC. It codes for CASSLATDYGYTF. The full variable domain, completed using reference TRBV5-1 and TRBJ1-2, is KAGVTQTPRYLIKTRGQQVTLSCSPISGHRSVSWYQQTPGQGLQFLFEYFSETQRNKGNFPGRFSGRQFSNSRSEMNVSTLELGDSALYLCASSLATDYGYTFGSGTRLTVV.

The chain is built from TRBV6-1 and TRBJ1-4; 9 nucleotides agree with TRBD1. Germline V lookup: CDR1 MNHNS, CDR2 SASEGT. CDR3 length equals 14 residues. With 7 bases clipped from V and 7 bases from J, the junction kept 7 bases outside the gene matches. In nucleotides, the CDR3 is TGTGCCAGCACCTGGACAGGGGAGAGTGAAAAACTGTTTTTT. Its translation: CASTWTGESEKLFF.

This chain connects TRBV2 to TRBJ2-7; 7 bases line up with TRBD2. The V and J ends lost 8 bases and 3 bases, in that order; junction bases with no gene match: 7. CDR3 length: 13 residues. CDR1 is SNHLY, CDR2 FYNNEI, per germline. CDR3 loop: CASGRDSVYEQYF. In DNA form, the CDR3 reads TGTGCCAGCGGGAGGGACTCCGTCTACGAGCAGTACTTC.

This chain links TRBV30 with TRBJ2-1; 7 bases are a match to TRBD1. J lost 4 bases, V lost 2 bases, and 2 bases had no gene match. Per germline, CDR1 GTSNPN and CDR2 SVGIG (reference sequence). This CDR3 spans 13 amino acids. DNA for the CDR3: TGTGCCTGGAGTATACAGGGGTACAATGAGCAGTTCTTC. Its translation: CAWSIQGYNEQFF.

Remarks on this clone: A read error may account for a junction end that differs from germline. The V call is TRBV7-9, the J call TRBJ2-1; D is undetermined. The CDR3 is made up of 12 amino acids. Germline lookup yields CDR1 SEHNR and CDR2 FQNEAQ (reference sequence). CDR3 sequence reads: CVSSLEATGQFF. DNA of the CDR3: TGTGTCAGCAGCTTAGAAGCTACCGGGCAGTTCTTC.

The CDR3 DNA follows: TGTGCCAGCAGTAGCCCCGGGTGGGGGGATAACTATGGCTACACCTTC. It encodes CASSSPGWGDNYGYTF. The genes are TRBV28 and TRBJ1-2, with D possibly matching TRBD1 (5 bases). V lost 5 bases and J 1 base, leaving 17 bases between the germline ends. Germline V CDR1 and CDR2: MDHEN, SYDVKM. CDR3 length: 16 residues.

A single count supports this clone. The genes are TRBV10-3 and TRBJ1-3, with 8 bases identical to TRBD1. The V and J ends lost 0 bases and 0 bases, in that order; junction bases with no gene match: 4. This CDR3 has 17 residues. Looked up from germline, CDR1 is ENHRY and CDR2 is SYGVKD. The CDR3 nucleotides are TGTGCCATCAGTGAGTCCGGGACAGGCTACTCTGGAAACACCATATATTTT. It encodes CAISESGTGYSGNTIYF.

This sequence joins TRBV9 and TRBJ1-1; possible D gene TRBD1, 5 bases. Germline V gives CDR1 SGDLS, CDR2 YYNGEE. The CDR3 runs 15 residues. The V end lost 4 bases, the J end lost 10 bases, and 23 bases lay between the germline ends. DNA of the CDR3: TGTGCCAGCAGCCCCGAGCCGGGACTTCCCGGGAGAGCTTTCTTT. Its translation: CASSPEPGLPGRAFF.

This clone was picked up one time. The V call is TRBV30, the J call TRBJ1-2; TRBD1 agrees at 9 bases. There are 18 residues in the CDR3. In germline, CDR1 is GTSNPN, CDR2 SVGIG (reference sequence). With V trimmed by 3 bases and J by 6 bases, 20 bases remained unmatched. CDR3 sequence (DNA): TGTGCCTGGAGCCGCAGCCCTTCCGGGACAGGGTCAATCAATGGCTACACCTTC. Its protein product is CAWSRSPSGTGSINGYTF.